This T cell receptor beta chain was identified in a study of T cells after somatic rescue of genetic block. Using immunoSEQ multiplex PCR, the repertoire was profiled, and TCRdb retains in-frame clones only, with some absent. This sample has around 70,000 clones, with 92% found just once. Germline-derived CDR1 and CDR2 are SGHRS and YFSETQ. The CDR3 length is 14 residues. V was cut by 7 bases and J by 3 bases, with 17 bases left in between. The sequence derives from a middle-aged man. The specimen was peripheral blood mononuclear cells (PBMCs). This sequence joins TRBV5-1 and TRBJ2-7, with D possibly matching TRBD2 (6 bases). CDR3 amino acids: CASSLGGAIYEQYF. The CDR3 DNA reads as TGCGCCAGCTCATTGGGAGGAGCTATCTACGAGCAGTACTTC.